This record concerns one T cell receptor beta chain sequence. Its antigen remains unknown. The data stem from a study of T cell responses to AZD1222 COVID-19 vaccine. The ends were cut back, 5 bases at V and 2 bases at J, with 12 bases in the middle. The CDR3 is 14 residues long. From germline, CDR1 is MNHEY and CDR2 SMNVEV (reference sequence). Profiled with immunoSEQ multiplex PCR; TCRdb holds only in-frame clones, not every one. The sample includes roughly 150,000 clones, almost 95% seen only once; the top ten take about 2.5%. Whole-study findings and limits: Rises in breadth and depth of Spike-specific TCRs came after two AZD1222 doses. Baseline antibody screening turned up just a handful of seropositive AZD1222 recipients. Unmutated variant regions reportedly attract nearly half of all spike-specific TCRs.

The chain joins TRBV27 to TRBJ1-2, with D perhaps TRBD1 (6 bases). This TCR was recovered from an adult in good health. Sequencing used peripheral blood, obtained on day 0 of AZD1222 vaccination. DNA for the CDR3: TGTGCCAGCAGTACGACAACAGGGAACTATGGCTACACCTTC. This gives the protein CASSTTTGNYGYTF.